The present entry profiles one T cell receptor beta chain with its context. Its antigen is as yet unknown. The table came from immunoSEQ multiplex PCR; TCRdb's copy has only in-frame clones and leaves some out. There are some 130,000 clones in the sample; roughly 92% occur only once, and around 3.6% lies in the top ten. This CDR3 has 16 amino acids. Germline-derived CDR1 and CDR2 are LNHDA and SQIVND (reference sequence). J lost 3 bases, V lost 5 bases, and 11 bases had no gene match. This entry is derived from a study of T cell responses to AZD1222 COVID-19 vaccine. Study-wide points: Baseline serostatus was positive in only a handful of AZD1222 recipients.

Source: peripheral blood, taken on day 0 of AZD1222 vaccination. This receptor was identified in an adult in good health. The genes are TRBV19 and TRBJ2-5, with 8 bases fitting TRBD2. For the CDR3, the DNA is TGTGCCAGTAGTCAAGGAGCGGGAGAGCGGAAAGAGACCCAGTACTTC. Translating it yields CASSQGAGERKETQYF.